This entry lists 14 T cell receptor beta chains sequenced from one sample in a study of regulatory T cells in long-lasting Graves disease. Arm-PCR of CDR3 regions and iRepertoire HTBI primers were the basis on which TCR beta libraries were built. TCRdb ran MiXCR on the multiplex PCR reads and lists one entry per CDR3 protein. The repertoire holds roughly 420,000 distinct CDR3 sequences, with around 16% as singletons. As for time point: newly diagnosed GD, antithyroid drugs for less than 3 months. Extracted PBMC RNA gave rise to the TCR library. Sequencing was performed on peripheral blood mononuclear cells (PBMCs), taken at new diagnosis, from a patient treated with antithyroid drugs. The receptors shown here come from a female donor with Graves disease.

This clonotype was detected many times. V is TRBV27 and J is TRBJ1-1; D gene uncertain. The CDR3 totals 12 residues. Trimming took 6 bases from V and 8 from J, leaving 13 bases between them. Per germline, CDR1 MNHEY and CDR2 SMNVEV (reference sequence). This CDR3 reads CASRPPGSEAFF. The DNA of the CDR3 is TGTGCCAGCAGGCCTCCGGGCTCAGAAGCTTTCTTT.

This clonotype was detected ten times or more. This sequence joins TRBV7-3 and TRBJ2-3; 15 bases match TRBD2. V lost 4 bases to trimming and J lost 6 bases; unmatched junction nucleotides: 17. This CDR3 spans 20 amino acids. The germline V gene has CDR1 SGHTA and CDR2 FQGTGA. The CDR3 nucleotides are TGTGCCAGCAGCTCACGAGGGGGACTAGCGGGAGGAACTCGGAAGGATACGCAGTATTTT. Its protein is CASSSRGGLAGGTRKDTQYF.

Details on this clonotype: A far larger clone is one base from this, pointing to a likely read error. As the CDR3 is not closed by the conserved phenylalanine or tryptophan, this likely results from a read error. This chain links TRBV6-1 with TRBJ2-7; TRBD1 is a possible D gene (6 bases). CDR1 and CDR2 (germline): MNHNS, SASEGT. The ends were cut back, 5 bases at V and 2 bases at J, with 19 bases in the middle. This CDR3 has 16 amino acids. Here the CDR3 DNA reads TGTGCCAGCAGTCCGACATCGGGACACCCCGCCTACGAGCAGTACCTC. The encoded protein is CASSPTSGHPAYEQYL.

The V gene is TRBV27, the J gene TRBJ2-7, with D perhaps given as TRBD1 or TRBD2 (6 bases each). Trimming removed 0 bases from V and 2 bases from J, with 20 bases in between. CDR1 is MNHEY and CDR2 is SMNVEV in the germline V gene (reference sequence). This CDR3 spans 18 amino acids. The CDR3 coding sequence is TGTGCCAGCAGTTTATCCCGACTAGGGGGGCGAGAGACCTACGAGCAGTACTTC. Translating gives CASSLSRLGGRETYEQYF.

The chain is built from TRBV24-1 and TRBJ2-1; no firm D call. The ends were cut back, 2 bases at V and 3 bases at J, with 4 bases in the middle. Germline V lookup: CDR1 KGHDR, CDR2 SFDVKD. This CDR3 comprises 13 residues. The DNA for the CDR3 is TGTGCCACCAGTGATTCGATCTACAATGAGCAGTTCTTC. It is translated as CATSDSIYNEQFF.

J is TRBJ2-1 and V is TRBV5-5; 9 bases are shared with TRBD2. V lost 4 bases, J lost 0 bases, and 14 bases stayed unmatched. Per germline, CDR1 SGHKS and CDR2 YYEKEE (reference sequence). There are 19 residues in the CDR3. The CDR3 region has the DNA TGTGCCAGCAGCGAAGGGACTAGCAGTTATACAAGCTCCTACAATGAGCAGTTCTTC. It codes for CASSEGTSSYTSSYNEQFF.

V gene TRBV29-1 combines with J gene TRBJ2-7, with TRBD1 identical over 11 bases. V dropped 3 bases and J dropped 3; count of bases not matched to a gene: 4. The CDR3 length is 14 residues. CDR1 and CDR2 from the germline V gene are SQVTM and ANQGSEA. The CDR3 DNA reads TGCAGCGTTGATACGGGACAGGGGGTCTACGAGCAGTACTTC. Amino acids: CSVDTGQGVYEQYF.

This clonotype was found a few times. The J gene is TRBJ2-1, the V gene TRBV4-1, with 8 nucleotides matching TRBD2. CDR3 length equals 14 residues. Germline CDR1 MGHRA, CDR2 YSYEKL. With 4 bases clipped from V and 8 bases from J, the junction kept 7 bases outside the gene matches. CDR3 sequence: CASSRQLAADEQFF. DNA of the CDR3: TGCGCCAGCAGCCGCCAACTAGCGGCGGATGAGCAGTTCTTC.

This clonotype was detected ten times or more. This CDR3 reads CASRQRTDYGYTF. CDR3 DNA: TGTGCCAGCAGGCAGAGGACAGACTATGGCTACACCTTC. The V gene is TRBV11-2, the J gene TRBJ1-2, with D perhaps TRBD1 (6 bases). Germline-derived CDR1 and CDR2 are SGHAT and FQNNGV. Trimming took off 6 bases at V and 3 bases at J, with 11 bases between the two ends. The CDR3 runs to 13 residues.

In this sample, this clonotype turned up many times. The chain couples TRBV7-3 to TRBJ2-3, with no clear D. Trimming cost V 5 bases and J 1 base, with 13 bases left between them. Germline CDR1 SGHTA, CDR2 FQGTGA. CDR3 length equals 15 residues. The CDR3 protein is CASSRGSPRTDTQYF. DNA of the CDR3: TGTGCCAGCAGCCGAGGCTCACCCCGCACAGATACGCAGTATTTT.

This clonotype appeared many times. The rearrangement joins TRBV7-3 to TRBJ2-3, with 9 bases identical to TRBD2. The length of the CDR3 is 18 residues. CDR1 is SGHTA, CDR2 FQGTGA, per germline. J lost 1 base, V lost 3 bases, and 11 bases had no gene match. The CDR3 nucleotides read TGTGCCAGCAGCTTCGGGCGGGCTAGCGGGGATCGCACAGATACGCAGTATTTT. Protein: CASSFGRASGDRTDTQYF.

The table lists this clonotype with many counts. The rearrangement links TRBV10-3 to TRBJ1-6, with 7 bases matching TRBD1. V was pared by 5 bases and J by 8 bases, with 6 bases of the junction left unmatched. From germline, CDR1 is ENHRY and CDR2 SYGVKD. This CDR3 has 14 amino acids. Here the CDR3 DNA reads TGTGCCATCAGTACGGACAGGACTTATTCACCCCTCCACTTT. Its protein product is CAISTDRTYSPLHF.

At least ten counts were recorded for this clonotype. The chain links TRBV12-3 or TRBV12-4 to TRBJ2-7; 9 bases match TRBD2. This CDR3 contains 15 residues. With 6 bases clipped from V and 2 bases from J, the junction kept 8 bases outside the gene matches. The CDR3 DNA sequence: TGTGCCAGCAGCAACGGACTAGCGAATACCTACGAGCAGTACTTC. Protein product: CASSNGLANTYEQYF.

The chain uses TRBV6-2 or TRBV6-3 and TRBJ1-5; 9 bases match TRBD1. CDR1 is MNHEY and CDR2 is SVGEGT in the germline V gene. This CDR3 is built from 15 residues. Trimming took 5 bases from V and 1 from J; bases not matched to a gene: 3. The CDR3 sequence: CASSEQGASNQPQHF. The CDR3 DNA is TGTGCCAGCAGTGAACAGGGGGCAAGCAATCAGCCCCAGCATTTT.